This is a list of T cell receptor beta chains from one sample in a study of T cells after posttransplantation cyclophosphamide. Profiled with immunoSEQ multiplex PCR; TCRdb holds only in-frame clones, not every one. The sample has under 50,000 clones; 90% are singletons. The source was PBMCs, collected around 67 days after allogeneic stem cell transplant with posttransplant cyclophosphamide. All receptors come from a male patient in his sixties who received an allogeneic stem cell transplant from a related donor and was CMV-positive. Some T cells may be transferred from the graft donor. The CDR3 runs from the conserved cysteine through the conserved F or W. A D gene is named only where the DNA matches it firmly. The size entry is marked missing in some rows and otherwise reads once, few, many or a size class.

d_gene: TRBD1
v_gene: TRBV18
j_gene: TRBJ1-2
abundance: once
CDR3nt: TGTGCCAGCTCTGGCGGGACAGGGGTTTATGGCTACACCTTC
CDR3aa: CASSGGTGVYGYTF

d_gene: TRBD2
v_gene: TRBV29-1
j_gene: TRBJ2-3
abundance: .
CDR3nt: TGCAGCGTCATAGCGGGGGGGCGATCAGATACGCAGTATTTT
CDR3aa: CSVIAGGRSDTQYF

d_gene: .
v_gene: TRBV5-1
j_gene: TRBJ1-1
abundance: .
CDR3nt: TGCGCCAGCGTACAGAACACTGAAGCTTTCTTT
CDR3aa: CASVQNTEAFF

d_gene: .
v_gene: TRBV5-1
j_gene: TRBJ2-3
abundance: .
CDR3nt: TGCGCCAGCAGCGTGGGACTCCCCGTTGGGGATACGCAGTATTTT
CDR3aa: CASSVGLPVGDTQYF

d_gene: .
v_gene: TRBV18
j_gene: TRBJ1-2
abundance: .
CDR3nt: TGTGCCAGCTCACCCGACAGCTATGGCTACACCTTC
CDR3aa: CASSPDSYGYTF

d_gene: TRBD1
v_gene: TRBV18
j_gene: TRBJ1-1
abundance: .
CDR3nt: TGTGCCAGCTCATCGCCGGACAGGGGAGGGAACACTGAAGCTTTCTTT
CDR3aa: CASSSPDRGGNTEAFF

d_gene: .
v_gene: TRBV7-2
j_gene: TRBJ2-3
abundance: once
CDR3nt: TGTGCCAGCAGCCCCGTAGTAGAGCAGTATTTT
CDR3aa: CASSPVVEQYF

d_gene: TRBD1
v_gene: TRBV7-6
j_gene: TRBJ2-1
abundance: .
CDR3nt: TGTGCCAGCAGCTTATACAGGGGTTCGAATGAGATCGAGCAGTTCTTC
CDR3aa: CASSLYRGSNEIEQFF

d_gene: TRBD1
v_gene: TRBV10-3
j_gene: TRBJ1-2
abundance: .
CDR3nt: TGTGCCATCACCTTGACAGGGGATAACTATGGCTACACCTTC
CDR3aa: CAITLTGDNYGYTF

d_gene: .
v_gene: TRBV2
j_gene: TRBJ1-4
abundance: .
CDR3nt: TGTGCCAGCACTTTGGACGGACTAGATGAAAAACTGTTTTTT
CDR3aa: CASTLDGLDEKLFF

d_gene: .
v_gene: TRBV2
j_gene: TRBJ2-3
abundance: .
CDR3nt: TGTGCCAGCAGTGCCTATTTAGCGAGGGATACGCAGTATTTT
CDR3aa: CASSAYLARDTQYF

d_gene: .
v_gene: TRBV7-8
j_gene: TRBJ2-3
abundance: .
CDR3nt: TGTGCCAGCAGCGTAATACACGGAGAGAAAGATACGCAGTATTTT
CDR3aa: CASSVIHGEKDTQYF

d_gene: TRBD1
v_gene: TRBV27
j_gene: TRBJ1-1
abundance: .
CDR3nt: TGTGCCAGCAGCCTTACCCCGGACAGGTTGAACACTGAAGCTTTCTTT
CDR3aa: CASSLTPDRLNTEAFF

d_gene: TRBD1
v_gene: TRBV19
j_gene: TRBJ2-1
abundance: .
CDR3nt: TGTGCCAGTAGTCTGGGGACAGGGGGCGTTGATGAGCAGTTCTTC
CDR3aa: CASSLGTGGVDEQFF

d_gene: .
v_gene: TRBV5-1
j_gene: TRBJ1-3
abundance: .
CDR3nt: TGCGCCAGCAGGGCGGCAAACACCATATATTTT
CDR3aa: CASRAANTIYF

d_gene: .
v_gene: TRBV7-9
j_gene: TRBJ1-1
abundance: once
CDR3nt: TGTGCCAGCAGCTTAGGGGGCGCTCGGAACACTGAAGCTTTCTTT
CDR3aa: CASSLGGARNTEAFF

d_gene: TRBD1
v_gene: TRBV7-9
j_gene: TRBJ2-7
abundance: .
CDR3nt: TGTGCCAGCAGCCGAACAGGGGAGACCTACGAGCAGTACTTC
CDR3aa: CASSRTGETYEQYF

d_gene: TRBD2
v_gene: TRBV6-1
j_gene: TRBJ2-3
abundance: .
CDR3nt: TGTGCCAGCAGTGAACTAGCGGGGAGGGATACGCAGTATTTT
CDR3aa: CASSELAGRDTQYF

d_gene: TRBD1
v_gene: TRBV18
j_gene: TRBJ2-5
abundance: .
CDR3nt: TGTGCCAGCTCACCAGGACAGGGACGGTACCAAGAGACCCAGTACTTC
CDR3aa: CASSPGQGRYQETQYF

d_gene: TRBD2
v_gene: TRBV5-6
j_gene: TRBJ2-2
abundance: once
CDR3nt: TGTGCCAGCAGCTTGACGGGGGGGATGGCCGGGGAGCTGTTTTTT
CDR3aa: CASSLTGGMAGELFF

d_gene: .
v_gene: TRBV11-2
j_gene: TRBJ1-1
abundance: .
CDR3nt: TGTGCCAGCAGCCGTTCCGACAGACTCACTGAAGCTTTCTTT
CDR3aa: CASSRSDRLTEAFF

d_gene: .
v_gene: TRBV28
j_gene: TRBJ1-1
abundance: few
CDR3nt: TGTGCCACCTCACTTATGAGCACTGAAGCTTTCTTT
CDR3aa: CATSLMSTEAFF

d_gene: TRBD1
v_gene: TRBV2
j_gene: TRBJ1-4
abundance: once
CDR3nt: TGTGCCAGCAGGTCCGGGACAGGGGGTATTACTAATGAAAAACTGTTTTTT
CDR3aa: CASRSGTGGITNEKLFF

d_gene: .
v_gene: TRBV11-3
j_gene: TRBJ1-1
abundance: .
CDR3nt: TGTGCCAGCAGCTTATACGGGAACACTGAAGCTTTCTTT
CDR3aa: CASSLYGNTEAFF

d_gene: TRBD1
v_gene: TRBV10-3
j_gene: TRBJ1-3
abundance: .
CDR3nt: TGTGCCATCAGTGAGGCGGGACAGGGGCGAAACACCATATATTTT
CDR3aa: CAISEAGQGRNTIYF

d_gene: .
v_gene: TRBV2
j_gene: TRBJ1-1
abundance: .
CDR3nt: TGTGCCAGCAGTCGGGGGGACCGTTATACTGAAGCTTTCTTT
CDR3aa: CASSRGDRYTEAFF

d_gene: .
v_gene: TRBV25-1
j_gene: TRBJ2-1
abundance: .
CDR3nt: TGTGCCAGCAGTGTGGGCAGGGGTTCCTACAATGAGCAGTTCTTC
CDR3aa: CASSVGRGSYNEQFF

d_gene: .
v_gene: TRBV11-2
j_gene: TRBJ2-1
abundance: .
CDR3nt: TGTGCCAGCAGCTTAGAAAGGGGACTGCTATCCGGTGGGCAGTTCTTC
CDR3aa: CASSLERGLLSGGQFF

d_gene: TRBD2
v_gene: TRBV10-3
j_gene: TRBJ2-5
abundance: .
CDR3nt: TGTGCCACCACAACTAGCGGGGAGGCGGAGACCCAGTACTTC
CDR3aa: CATTTSGEAETQYF

d_gene: .
v_gene: TRBV10-2
j_gene: TRBJ1-1
abundance: medium-sized
CDR3nt: TGCGCCAGCCGAGGTTTGGGCGAGGGCACTGAAGCTTTCTTT
CDR3aa: CASRGLGEGTEAFF

d_gene: TRBD1
v_gene: TRBV2
j_gene: TRBJ2-7
abundance: .
CDR3nt: TGTGCCAGCAGCGGGACAGGGCACTACGAGCAGTACTTC
CDR3aa: CASSGTGHYEQYF

d_gene: .
v_gene: TRBV7-7
j_gene: TRBJ2-2
abundance: .
CDR3nt: TGTGCCAGTTTACATCCGAACACCGGGGAGCTGTTTTTT
CDR3aa: CASLHPNTGELFF

d_gene: .
v_gene: TRBV7-8
j_gene: TRBJ1-5
abundance: .
CDR3nt: TGTGCCAGCAGTTCCAGGGAGGGCAATCAGCCCCAGCATTTT
CDR3aa: CASSSREGNQPQHF

d_gene: .
v_gene: TRBV6-1
j_gene: TRBJ1-5
abundance: .
CDR3nt: TGTGCCAGCTGCGTATCGGGCAATCAGCCCCAGCATTTT
CDR3aa: CASCVSGNQPQHF

d_gene: TRBD1
v_gene: TRBV5-3
j_gene: TRBJ1-2
abundance: .
CDR3nt: TGTGCCAGAAGCATCCCCCGGGACAGAGGAACCTCTGCGCTTGGCTACACCTTC
CDR3aa: CARSIPRDRGTSALGYTF